This TCR beta chain is from a study of Graves' ophthalmopathy and Graves' hyperthyroidism. Whole-study findings and limits: As the model predicted ophthalmopathy progression, it achieved a sensitivity of approximately 65% and a specificity of around 72%. Most thyroid-expanded clonotypes exceeding 0.001 frequency were also found in blood.

Uncontrolled infections, other autoimmune diseases, pregnancy or lactation barred patients from enrollment. Reliance was placed on clinical symptoms, serum thyroxine, TRAb, thyroid ultrasound and orbital computed tomography for diagnosis. For repertoire sequencing, the TCR beta CDR3 regions were amplified from RNA transcripts. HTBI primers were employed in first-round RT-PCR, then a second-round multiplex PCR followed. TCRdb ran MiXCR on the multiplex PCR reads and lists one entry per CDR3 protein. The sample consists of some 370,000 distinct CDR3 sequences, approximately 18% of them appearing once. This clonotype has at least ten counts. Its antigen is undetermined. The CDR3 runs to 17 residues. The V gene's germline CDR1 is MDHEN and CDR2 SYDVKM. V lost 6 bases to trimming and J lost 7 bases, with 28 bases between them.

The chain employs TRBV28 and TRBJ2-7; D possibly corresponds to TRBD1 (5 bases). The sample taken for sequencing was peripheral blood. The receptor was derived from an adult woman with stable Graves' hyperthyroidism. CDR3 nucleotides: TGTGCCAGCAGCCCGTACGCTTCAGGGTGGATTACAGCGGAGCAGTACTTC. Its translation: CASSPYASGWITAEQYF. Complete variable domain (other parts from reference TRBV28 and TRBJ2-7): DVKVTQSSRYLVKRTGEKVFLECVQDMDHENMFWYRQDPGLGLRLIYFSYDVKMKEKGDIPEGYSVSREKKERFSLILESASTNQTSMYLCASSPYASGWITAEQYFGPGTRLTVT.